Many counts were recorded for the clone carrying this T cell receptor beta chain. What it binds is unknown. TCRdb reprocessed the reads via MiXCR and lists one record per CDR3 protein. The table records fewer than 400,000 distinct CDR3 sequences, around 18% of them present only once. This specimen comes from a study of T cell repertoires in cytomegalovirus infection. About the research overall: Matching HLA type and CMV infection were both indicated by public TCR beta signatures.

Germline loops: CDR1 SGHTA, CDR2 FQGNSA. Trimming at V came to 5 bases and at J to 7 bases, leaving 9 bases not matched to a gene. This CDR3 has 15 amino acids. Findings of the study overall: It was HLA-C-restricted CMV-specific TCR beta clonotypes that dominated the response ex vivo. Adding up the frequency of public TCR beta families identified people who carried CMV plus the relevant HLA.

The material sequenced was PBMCs. This receptor was taken from a human donor in good health (CMV status not recorded). Some clones in this sample may be carry-over from other donors' samples. The chain couples TRBV7-2 to TRBJ1-2, with 11 positions matching TRBD1. The CDR3 bases are TGTGCCAGCAGCGGACTGGACAGGGGGCTTTCTGGCTACACCTTC. It specifies CASSGLDRGLSGYTF. Using reference TRBV7-2 and TRBJ1-2 for the parts outside the CDR3, the full variable domain is GAGVSQSPSNKVTEKGKDVELRCDPISGHTALYWYRQSLGQGLEFLIYFQGNSAPDKSGLPSDRFSAERTGGSVSTLTIQRTQQEDSAVYLCASSGLDRGLSGYTFGSGTRLTVV.